The 14 T cell receptor beta chains below were found in one sample sequenced in a study of beta chain features in type 1 diabetes. Since all of the isolated RNA was reverse transcribed, expressed TCRB transcripts were what got sequenced. Sequencing was performed with immunoSEQ multiplex PCR; in TCRdb, only in-frame clones are kept and a portion is missing. The top ten clones hold under 0.5% of a sample with around 340,000 clones, approximately 8% of them seen once. Sequencing used central memory CD4+ T cells from blood. The receptors were sampled from a woman aged 18-30 years in good health.

This clone has just a few counts. V and J are TRBV19 and TRBJ1-2; 7 bases are a match to TRBD1. CDR3 length equals 17 residues. J was trimmed by 4 bases and V by 4 bases; bases with no gene match: 15. The germline V gene has CDR1 LNHDA and CDR2 SQIVND (reference sequence). The CDR3 bases are TGTGCCAGTAGTACCAAAACAACAGGGGTTCGTGGCTATGGCTACACCTTC. It encodes CASSTKTTGVRGYGYTF. Drawing the rest from reference TRBV19 and TRBJ1-2, the complete variable domain is DGGITQSPKYLFRKEGQNVTLSCEQNLNHDAMYWYRQDPGQGLRLIYYSQIVNDFQKGDIAEGYSVSREKKESFPLTVTSAQKNPTAFYLCASSTKTTGVRGYGYTFGSGTRLTVV.

This clone turned up a few times. This chain connects TRBV14 to TRBJ2-1; 7 bases fit TRBD2. Germline lookup yields CDR1 SGHDN and CDR2 FVKESK. Trimming cost V 2 bases and J 4 bases; bases outside gene matches: 8. The CDR3 extends over 16 amino acids. The CDR3 spells CASSQWGGRLYNEQFF. As DNA, the CDR3 is TGTGCCAGCAGCCAATGGGGCGGGAGACTATACAATGAGCAGTTCTTC.

This clone has at least ten counts. This chain connects TRBV10-3 to TRBJ2-5, with D possibly TRBD2 on 6 matching bases. V lost 5 bases, J lost 1 base, and 14 bases lay in between. Germline V gene lookup returns CDR1 ENHRY and CDR2 SYGVKD. This CDR3 has 15 amino acids. The CDR3 bases are TGTGCCATCAGTCGTGGGGGAGGATCCCAAGAGACCCAGTACTTC. This encodes CAISRGGGSQETQYF.

This chain connects TRBV5-1 to TRBJ2-5, with D hard to call. The CDR3 spans 14 residues. In germline, CDR1 is SGHRS, CDR2 YFSETQ. Trimming left V 7 bases short and J 0 bases short, with 13 bases between. CDR3 sequence: CASALGRNQETQYF. The CDR3 DNA follows: TGCGCCAGCGCCCTAGGGCGTAACCAAGAGACCCAGTACTTC.

The chain uses TRBV6-5 and TRBJ2-1; D call uncertain. The CDR3 is made up of 15 amino acids. Looked up from germline, CDR1 is MNHEY and CDR2 is SVGAGI. Trimming took 6 bases from V and 4 from J, leaving 16 bases between them. CDR3 amino acids: CASSPTGPRYNEQFF. As DNA, the CDR3 is TGTGCCAGCAGCCCGACCGGGCCGAGGTACAATGAGCAGTTCTTC.

The CDR3 protein is CASTVGGQGTYEQYF. The CDR3 coding sequence is TGTGCCAGCACCGTGGGGGGACAGGGAACCTACGAGCAGTACTTC. The chain links TRBV6-5 to TRBJ2-7; the match to TRBD1 covers 9 bases. After removal of 7 bases from V and 2 bases from J, the junction contained 9 bases not matched to a gene. CDR1 is MNHEY, CDR2 SVGAGI, per germline. The CDR3 extends over 15 amino acids.

CDR3: CASRGRALVNGQYF. The CDR3 region has the DNA TGTGCCAGCAGGGGCAGAGCCTTGGTGAATGGGCAGTATTTT. The V gene is TRBV7-8, the J gene TRBJ2-3; unclear D gene. Germline values: CDR1 SGHVS, CDR2 FQNEAQ. The CDR3 contains 14 residues. V was trimmed by 6 bases and J by 11 bases, leaving 21 bases between them.

In its sample, this clone was seen many times. V is TRBV7-8 and J is TRBJ2-1; unclear D gene. The CDR3 has 14 amino acids. CDR1 is SGHVS, CDR2 FQNEAQ, per germline. V was cut by 1 base and J by 2 bases, with 6 bases left in between. CDR3 protein: CASSLVRAYNEQFF. The CDR3 bases are TGTGCCAGCAGCTTAGTACGAGCCTACAATGAGCAGTTCTTC.

This clone was recorded a few times. The chain recombines TRBV5-1 with TRBJ2-3; tentatively, D is TRBD2 (6 bases). CDR3 length: 12 residues. V gave up 5 bases and J gave up 4 bases, with 8 bases separating them. Germline lookup yields CDR1 SGHRS and CDR2 YFSETQ. The DNA of the CDR3 is TGCGCCAGCAGGGAGGGCCCAGATACGCAGTATTTT. The encoded protein is CASREGPDTQYF.

This clone occurred a few times. The chain couples TRBV2 to TRBJ1-2; no clear D. Trimming took 5 bases from V and 5 from J, leaving 21 bases between them. This CDR3 spans 16 amino acids. The V gene's germline CDR1 is SNHLY and CDR2 FYNNEI. The CDR3 nucleotides are TGTGCCAGCAGTCCCCTGGGGAGGCCGTCAGGATATGGCTACACCTTC. Translation: CASSPLGRPSGYGYTF. Variable domain in full (rest from reference TRBV2 and TRBJ1-2): EPEVTQTPSHQVTQMGQEVILRCVPISNHLYFYWYRQILGQKVEFLVSFYNNEISEKSEIFDDQFSVERPDGSNFTLKIRSTKLEDSAMYFCASSPLGRPSGYGYTFGSGTRLTVV.

The table lists this clone with many counts. The rearrangement joins TRBV4-1 to TRBJ1-5; maybe TRBD1 (5 bases). V was shortened by 1 base and J by 6 bases, with 13 bases between the two germline ends. This CDR3 has 15 residues. Germline assignment: CDR1 MGHRA and CDR2 YSYEKL. CDR3 nucleotides: TGCGCCAGCAGCCAAGGAGTAGGGGTTATTCAGCCCCAGCATTTT. Protein sequence: CASSQGVGVIQPQHF.

This clone was observed a few times. The rearrangement links TRBV5-1 to TRBJ2-5, with 7 bases matching TRBD2. V shed 9 bases and J 1 base; nucleotides not matched to a gene: 6. Germline V gene lookup returns CDR1 SGHRS and CDR2 YFSETQ. CDR3 size: 13 residues. CDR3 in amino acids: CATSASGQETQYF. CDR3 coding DNA: TGCGCCACCTCTGCTAGCGGCCAAGAGACCCAGTACTTC.

This clone was counted only a few times. This chain links TRBV6-5 with TRBJ1-5; possibly TRBD1 for D (5 bases). Trimming cost V 10 bases and J 5 bases, with 21 bases left between them. The length of the CDR3 is 15 residues. Germline CDR1 reads MNHEY; CDR2 reads SVGAGI. The CDR3 sequence: CATSRDVGFHQPQHF. Written as DNA, the CDR3 is TGTGCCACTTCGAGGGACGTTGGTTTCCATCAGCCCCAGCATTTT.

Ten or more counts support this clone. CDR3 amino acids: CASKPPGRDRTYEQYF. The CDR3 bases are TGTGCCAGCAAACCCCCGGGACGTGATAGAACCTACGAGCAGTACTTC. The chain combines TRBV28 with TRBJ2-7, with D possibly being TRBD1 or TRBD2 (5 bases each). CDR1 and CDR2 (germline): MDHEN, SYDVKM. The CDR3 spans 16 residues. Trimming removed 7 bases from V and 2 bases from J, with 21 bases in between. The complete variable domain, with remaining parts taken from reference TRBV28 and TRBJ2-7, reads DVKVTQSSRYLVKRTGEKVFLECVQDMDHENMFWYRQDPGLGLRLIYFSYDVKMKEKGDIPEGYSVSREKKERFSLILESASTNQTSMYLCASKPPGRDRTYEQYFGPGTRLTVT.